These 8 T cell receptor beta chains originate from one sample sequenced in a study of beta chain features in type 1 diabetes. As every portion of the isolated RNA was reverse transcribed, the sequencing read expressed TCRB transcripts. Only in-frame clones appear in the TCRdb table, and some are missing; sequencing was by immunoSEQ multiplex PCR. The table shows about 240,000 clones, with 25% to 30% occurring only once. The specimen sequenced was central memory CD4+ T cells from blood. The receptors derive from a man aged 25 to 40 in good health.

The chain joins TRBV18 to TRBJ2-1; a weak D match, TRBD1 (5 bases). Germline loops: CDR1 KGHSH, CDR2 LQKENI. CDR3 length: 14 amino acids. Trimming pared 3 bases from V and 9 bases from J, leaving 15 bases between. Here the CDR3 reads CASSPPGRASEQFF. As DNA, the CDR3 is TGTGCCAGCTCACCGCCCGGCAGGGCCAGTGAGCAGTTCTTC.

The J gene is TRBJ2-1, the V gene TRBV19; 16 nucleotides align to TRBD2. Germline lookup yields CDR1 LNHDA and CDR2 SQIVND (reference sequence). This CDR3 spans 15 amino acids. Losses at the gene ends were 5 bases for V and 11 bases for J; bases not matched to a gene: 6. The CDR3 region has the DNA TGTGCCAGTAGTTCGGGACTAGCGGGAGGGCCTAAGCAGTTCTTC. Translation gives CASSSGLAGGPKQFF.

This chain joins TRBV7-9 and TRBJ2-5, with 8 bases identical to TRBD2. The trim removed 8 bases at V and 5 bases at J, leaving 7 bases unmatched. The germline gives CDR1 SEHNR, CDR2 FQNEAQ (reference sequence). CDR3 length: 13 amino acids. The DNA of the CDR3 is TGTGCCAGCCAAGGAGCGGGGGTCGAGACCCAGTACTTC. It codes for CASQGAGVETQYF.

This chain connects TRBV27 to TRBJ2-5; D gene uncertain. The CDR3 runs 9 residues. V lost 8 bases and J lost 5, with 3 bases in between. The germline CDR1 and CDR2 sequences are MNHEY and SMNVEV (reference sequence). Here the CDR3 reads CASGETQYF. For the CDR3, the DNA is TGTGCCAGCGGGGAGACCCAGTACTTC.

The V and J genes are TRBV10-1 and TRBJ2-3, with 7 bases matching TRBD1. V gave up 7 bases and J gave up 3 bases; unmatched junction bases: 4. The length of the CDR3 is 13 residues. Germline CDR1 WNHNN, CDR2 SYGVQD (reference sequence). The CDR3 region is CASNKGATDTQYF. The CDR3 region has the DNA TGCGCCAGCAATAAGGGGGCAACAGATACGCAGTATTTT.

The chain is built from TRBV5-1 and TRBJ2-2; 7 positions match TRBD1. V shed 7 bases and J 4 bases; nucleotides not matched to a gene: 7. This CDR3 has 14 residues. Germline loops: CDR1 SGHRS, CDR2 YFSETQ. Here the CDR3 reads CASVGTAATGELFF. The CDR3 DNA sequence: TGCGCCAGCGTAGGGACAGCAGCCACCGGGGAGCTGTTTTTT.

This clone appeared a few times. The chain recombines TRBV2 with TRBJ2-5; no reliable D call. CDR1 is SNHLY and CDR2 is FYNNEI in the germline V gene. V was shortened by 8 bases and J by 3 bases, with 10 bases between the two germline ends. This CDR3 is built from 12 residues. DNA of the CDR3: TGTGCCAGCGCCCTAACGAAAGAGACCCAGTACTTC. Protein sequence: CASALTKETQYF. The full variable domain, with the rest looked up from reference TRBV2 and TRBJ2-5, is EPEVTQTPSHQVTQMGQEVILRCVPISNHLYFYWYRQILGQKVEFLVSFYNNEISEKSEIFDDQFSVERPDGSNFTLKIRSTKLEDSAMYFCASALTKETQYFGPGTRLLVL.

The V call is TRBV28, the J call TRBJ2-5, with D possibly called TRBD1 or TRBD2 (5 bases each). Trimming removed 3 bases at V and 5 bases at J, with 16 bases between. From germline, CDR1 is MDHEN and CDR2 SYDVKM. The CDR3 has 15 amino acids. Written as DNA, the CDR3 is TGTGCCAGCAGTTTTCCCGGGACCCTGGGGGAGACCCAGTACTTC. As protein: CASSFPGTLGETQYF.